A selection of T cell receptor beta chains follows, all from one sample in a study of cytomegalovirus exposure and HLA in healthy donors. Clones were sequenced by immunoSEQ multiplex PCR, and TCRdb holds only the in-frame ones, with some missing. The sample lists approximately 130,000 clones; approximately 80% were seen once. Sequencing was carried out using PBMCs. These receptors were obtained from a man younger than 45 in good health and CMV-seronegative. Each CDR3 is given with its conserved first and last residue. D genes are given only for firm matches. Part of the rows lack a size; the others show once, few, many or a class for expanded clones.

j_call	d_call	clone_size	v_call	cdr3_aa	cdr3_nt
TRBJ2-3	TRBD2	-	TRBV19	CASSPSTSGTDTQYF	TGTGCCAGTAGTCCATCCACTAGCGGCACAGATACGCAGTATTTT
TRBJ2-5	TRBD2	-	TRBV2	CASISGTIQETQYF	TGTGCCAGCATTAGCGGGACAATCCAAGAGACCCAGTACTTC
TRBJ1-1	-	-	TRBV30	CAWNTGLLRDTEAFF	TGTGCCTGGAATACAGGGCTTTTGCGGGACACTGAAGCTTTCTTT
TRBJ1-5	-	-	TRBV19	CASSIGGGQPQHF	TGTGCCAGTAGTATAGGGGGCGGTCAGCCCCAGCATTTT
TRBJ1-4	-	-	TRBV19	CASKGLSLKKLFF	TGTGCCAGTAAGGGACTCTCCCTGAAGAAACTGTTTTTT
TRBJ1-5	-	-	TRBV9	CASSAGTGLEPQHF	TGTGCCAGCAGCGCCGGGACTGGGCTAGAGCCCCAGCATTTT
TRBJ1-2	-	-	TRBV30	CAWSGRQVPVYGYTF	TGTGCCTGGAGTGGCCGACAGGTTCCTGTCTATGGCTACACCTTC
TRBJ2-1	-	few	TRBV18	CASSPLGVGYNEQFF	TGTGCCAGCTCACCCCTAGGAGTAGGCTACAATGAGCAGTTCTTC
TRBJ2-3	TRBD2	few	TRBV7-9	CASSLARLAGVADTQYF	TGTGCCAGCAGCTTAGCGCGACTAGCGGGGGTGGCAGATACGCAGTATTTT
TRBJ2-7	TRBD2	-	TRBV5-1	CASSLGLAGVAGEQYF	TGCGCCAGCAGCCTCGGACTAGCGGGAGTTGCGGGGGAGCAGTACTTC